This T cell receptor (beta chain) was documented in a study of T cell responses to AZD1222 COVID-19 vaccine. Study background: Pooling was applied to second doses at about 4 or about 12 weeks.

TCRdb's copy holds only in-frame clones and misses some; the assay was immunoSEQ multiplex PCR. The sample lists 100,000 to 150,000 clones, 93% occurring once. Study-wide results and limits: Recipients of two AZD1222 doses showed rising Spike-specific TCR breadth and depth. Repertoire collection took place solely once the T cell response had peaked. Clonal diversity may have been underestimated, and the donors were mostly white British, with more females than males.

Concerning this clone itself: Its antigen is currently unknown.

V was pared by 0 bases and J by 4 bases, with 7 bases between. CDR1 SGHVS and CDR2 FQNEAQ come from the germline V gene. This CDR3 is 13 amino acids long. The rearrangement uses TRBV7-8 and TRBJ2-7; D unclear. This receptor was identified in an adult in good health. The sequencing here drew on peripheral blood, taken on day 0 of AZD1222 vaccination. CDR3 DNA: TGTGCCAGCAGCTTAGCAGGGTGGTACGAGCAGTACTTC. Translating it yields CASSLAGWYEQYF.